The sequence of this TCR beta chain was determined in a study of cytomegalovirus exposure and HLA in healthy donors. Overall study findings and caveats: Generally TCR sequences proved uncommon, though certain public TCRs appeared in numerous donors. Association with HLA alleles at 0.05 false discovery rate was found for 15,000 to 20,000 TCR beta sequences in a later analysis.

This clone has more than one count but fewer than ten. Its antigen is unknown. PCR amplification relied on 60 Vbeta primers (plus 13 Jbeta primers). Profiling relied on immunoSEQ multiplex PCR, and the TCRdb table lists in-frame clones only, not all of them. In the table there are about 43,000 clones, around 62% of which are singletons. This CDR3 comprises 17 residues. Germline trimming cut 4 bases from V and 2 bases from J; bases unmatched to any gene: 13. CDR1 is LGHNA and CDR2 is YSLEER in the germline V gene. This chain connects TRBV4-3 to TRBJ2-7; 8 bases fit TRBD2. The sample consisted of PBMCs. The source of this sequence is a human donor in good health. CDR3 region: CASSPGGVRVGPYEQYF. CDR3 bases: TGCGCCAGCAGCCCGGGAGGGGTACGGGTGGGACCCTACGAGCAGTACTTC.